Listed below are T cell receptor beta chains from one sample, sequenced in a study of response to subunit inactivated influenza vaccine. MiXCR was run by TCRdb on the RT-PCR reads, yielding one entry per CDR3 protein. Among about 650,000 distinct CDR3 sequences, 13% to 15% were seen once, and the ten largest hold less than 8.5%. Material: PBMCs from blood, obtained around 14 days before vaccination. The receptors shown here come from a man in his fifties or sixties who received an inactivated influenza vaccine. The CDR3 runs from the conserved cysteine through the conserved F or W. A D gene is named only where the DNA matches it firmly. Part of the rows lack a size; the others show once, few, many or a class for expanded clones.

CDR3 protein,CDR3 DNA,J gene,clone size,D gene,V gene
CSATVDEQYF,TGCAGTGCTACGGTTGACGAGCAGTACTTC,TRBJ2-7,.,.,TRBV20-1
CASNSPLPGLAEGGDTQYF,TGTGCCAGCAACTCCCCACTGCCGGGACTAGCGGAGGGAGGAGATACGCAGTATTTT,TRBJ2-3,.,TRBD2,TRBV11-1
CSGGEDEKLFF,TGCAGTGGTGGGGAAGACGAAAAACTGTTTTTT,TRBJ1-4,.,.,TRBV20-1
CASSFAHEQYF,TGTGCCAGCAGTTTTGCCCACGAGCAGTACTTC,TRBJ2-7,.,.,TRBV12-3/TRBV12-4
CASSYDSFLNSPLHF,TGTGCCAGCAGCTACGACAGCTTCCTTAATTCACCCCTCCACTTT,TRBJ1-6,many,.,TRBV7-2
CSVGLAGGDIF,TGCAGTGTCGGACTAGCGGGAGGTGATATCTTC,TRBJ2-1,.,TRBD2,TRBV20-1
CASSVGVSQDTQYF,TGTGCCAGCAGCGTAGGGGTTTCCCAAGACACCCAGTACTTC,TRBJ2-5,.,.,TRBV9
CSVEEGGANGYTF,TGCAGCGTTGAAGAAGGAGGAGCAAATGGCTACACCTTC,TRBJ1-2,many,.,TRBV29-1
CASSLPGTRSYEQYF,TGTGCCAGCAGCTTGCCCGGGACAAGGTCCTACGAGCAGTACTTC,TRBJ2-7,.,.,TRBV11-2
CSARSPTIDYEQYF,TGCAGTGCTAGGTCTCCAACAATTGACTACGAGCAGTACTTC,TRBJ2-7,few,.,TRBV20-1
CASSLQGQGIHEQFF,TGCGCCAGCAGCTTGCAGGGACAGGGTATTCATGAGCAGTTCTTC,TRBJ2-1,few,TRBD1,TRBV5-1
CASSADSLNTGELFF,TGCGCCAGCAGCGCGGACAGCCTGAACACCGGGGAGCTGTTTTTT,TRBJ2-2,.,.,TRBV5-1
CASSQDWREYDTGELFF,TGTGCCAGCAGCCAAGATTGGCGGGAGTATGACACCGGGGAGCTGTTTTTT,TRBJ2-2,.,TRBD2,TRBV4-2
CASSLGRAYEQYF,TGTGCCAGCAGCTTAGGGAGGGCCTACGAGCAGTACTTC,TRBJ2-7,many,TRBD2,TRBV28
CASSPDGDMGAKNIQYF,TGTGCCAGCAGCCCCGACGGAGACATGGGGGCCAAAAACATTCAGTACTTC,TRBJ2-4,few,.,TRBV4-2
CASSPAGDGQETQYF,TGCGCCAGCAGCCCCGCGGGGGACGGCCAAGAGACCCAGTACTTC,TRBJ2-5,few,TRBD2,TRBV4-3
CASSPRTSGYTDTQYF,TGTGCCAGCTCACCCAGGACTAGCGGCTACACAGATACGCAGTATTTT,TRBJ2-3,few,TRBD2,TRBV28
CASSEAWGASYNEQFF,TGTGCCAGCAGTGAAGCGTGGGGGGCGTCCTACAATGAGCAGTTCTTC,TRBJ2-1,.,.,TRBV6-1
CASSPDRGWGEKLFF,TGTGCCAGCAGCCCCGACAGGGGGTGGGGAGAAAAACTGTTTTTT,TRBJ1-4,.,TRBD1,TRBV4-2
CASSLLQGINNEQFF,TGTGCCAGCAGTTTATTACAGGGGATAAACAATGAGCAGTTCTTC,TRBJ2-1,.,TRBD1,TRBV12-3/TRBV12-4
CASSQEIGPRLAGPLRNEQFF,TGTGCCAGCAGCCAAGAAATAGGCCCCCGCCTAGCGGGACCACTAAGGAATGAGCAGTTCTTC,TRBJ2-1,few,TRBD2,TRBV3-1
CASSRAGTEPYEQYF,TGTGCCAGCAGTCGGGCCGGGACAGAGCCCTACGAGCAGTACTTC,TRBJ2-7,.,TRBD1,TRBV27
CASSGRGPGTDTQYF,TGTGCCAGCAGTGGACGGGGGCCCGGCACAGATACGCAGTATTTT,TRBJ2-3,.,.,TRBV2
CASSRQGARFYNEQFF,TGTGCCAGCAGCCGTCAGGGGGCAAGATTTTACAATGAGCAGTTCTTC,TRBJ2-1,.,TRBD1,TRBV7-2
CASITKWVRDRGLETQYF,TGTGCCAGCATCACAAAGTGGGTCCGGGACAGGGGGCTAGAGACCCAGTACTTC,TRBJ2-5,few,TRBD1,TRBV28
CASSPSSAGLSTDTQYF,TGTGCCAGCAGCCCCTCTAGTGCGGGACTAAGCACAGATACGCAGTATTTT,TRBJ2-3,few,TRBD2,TRBV4-2
CASNRQGYNEQFF,TGTGCCAGCAACCGACAGGGCTACAATGAGCAGTTCTTC,TRBJ2-1,few,TRBD1,TRBV12-3/TRBV12-4
CASSEARRGNYEQYF,TGTGCCAGCAGTGAAGCGCGCAGGGGGAACTACGAGCAGTACTTC,TRBJ2-7,.,TRBD1,TRBV6-1
CASSQAGTGRSPLHF,TGTGCCAGCAGCCAAGCCGGGACAGGGCGCTCACCCCTCCACTTT,TRBJ1-6,.,TRBD1,TRBV4-2
CASSLRLVLSGTDTQYF,TGTGCCAGCAGCTTAAGATTGGTCCTTTCAGGCACAGATACGCAGTATTTT,TRBJ2-3,.,.,TRBV7-6
CASIVPRRFF,TGTGCCAGCATCGTACCCCGGCGGTTCTTC,TRBJ2-1,.,.,TRBV28
CATSARPPGTGNSPLHF,TGTGCCACCAGTGCCCGACCTCCGGGGACAGGGAATTCACCCCTCCACTTT,TRBJ1-6,few,TRBD1,TRBV24-1
CASSQDGRGESPLHF,TGCGCCAGCAGCCAAGATGGCAGGGGGGAATCACCCCTCCACTTT,TRBJ1-6,.,TRBD1,TRBV4-1
CASRSSGAIYNEQFF,TGCGCCAGCAGATCTAGCGGGGCAATATACAATGAGCAGTTCTTC,TRBJ2-1,few,TRBD2,TRBV5-1
CASSPELVPNTDTQYF,TGTGCCAGCTCACCTGAACTAGTACCTAACACAGATACGCAGTATTTT,TRBJ2-3,few,.,TRBV18
CAQVRGAGTGELFF,TGTGCCCAGGTGCGGGGGGCCGGCACCGGGGAGCTGTTTTTT,TRBJ2-2,.,TRBD2,TRBV10-3
CASSQDIVGQGTYEQYF,TGCGCCAGCAGCCAAGATATCGTGGGACAGGGAACCTACGAGCAGTACTTC,TRBJ2-7,few,TRBD1,TRBV4-3
CASSPGDGISADTQYF,TGCGCCAGCAGCCCCGGGGACGGAATATCCGCAGATACGCAGTATTTT,TRBJ2-3,many,.,TRBV5-1
CATSRVSGRSNQPQHF,TGTGCCACCAGCAGAGTTTCGGGTCGCAGCAATCAGCCCCAGCATTTT,TRBJ1-5,.,.,TRBV15